The clone carrying this TCR beta chain was found a few times. Its antigen is unidentified. This CDR3 spans 12 amino acids. V was pared by 6 bases and J by 7 bases, with 10 bases between. The germline gives CDR1 WNHNN, CDR2 SYGVQD (reference sequence). Documented time point: pre-sensitization, week 0. Treatment indicated: therapeutic diphenylcyclopropenone sensitization with weekly scalp DPC. The sample is drawn from a study of human T cells and chemical hapten exposure. Study-level findings and limits: TCRs at high frequency, those above 1 in 1000, did not change with DPC sensitization. Since the donors had alopecia, their immune response may not be the same as that of healthy people.

TCRdb independently ran MiXCR on the RACE reads; one entry per CDR3 protein. There are about 380,000 distinct CDR3 sequences in the sample; 5.1% occur only once, and around 2.6% lies in the top ten. The specimen comprised whole blood, sampled in connection with sensitization to the hapten diphenylcyclopropenone (DPC). The V gene is TRBV10-1, the J gene TRBJ2-1; no definite D call. The TCR comes from a woman aged 50 to 60 with alopecia areata. Some clones in this sample may be carry-over from other donors' samples. CDR3 in DNA: TGCGCCAGCAGCGCAAATCCGAATGAGCAGTTCTTC. Residues: CASSANPNEQFF.